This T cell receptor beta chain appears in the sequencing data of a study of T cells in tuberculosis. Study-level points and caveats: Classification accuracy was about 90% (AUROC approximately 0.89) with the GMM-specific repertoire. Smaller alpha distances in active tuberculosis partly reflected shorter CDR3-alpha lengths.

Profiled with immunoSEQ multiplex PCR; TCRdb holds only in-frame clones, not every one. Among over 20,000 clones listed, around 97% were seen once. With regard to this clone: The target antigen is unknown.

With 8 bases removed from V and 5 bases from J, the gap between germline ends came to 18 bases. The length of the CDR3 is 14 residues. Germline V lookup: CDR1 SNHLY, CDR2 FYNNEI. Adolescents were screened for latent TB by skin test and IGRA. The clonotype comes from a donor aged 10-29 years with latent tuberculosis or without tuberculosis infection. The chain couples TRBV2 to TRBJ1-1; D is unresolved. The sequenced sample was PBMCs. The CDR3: CASRGAGALTEAFF. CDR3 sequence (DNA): TGTGCCAGCCGAGGCGCCGGTGCGTTAACTGAAGCTTTCTTT.